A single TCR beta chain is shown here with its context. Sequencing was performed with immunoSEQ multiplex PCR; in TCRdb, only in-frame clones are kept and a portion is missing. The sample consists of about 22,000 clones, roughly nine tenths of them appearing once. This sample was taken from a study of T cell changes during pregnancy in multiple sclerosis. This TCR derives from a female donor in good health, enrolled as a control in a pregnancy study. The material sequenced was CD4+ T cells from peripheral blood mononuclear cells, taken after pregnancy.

As DNA, the CDR3 is TGTGCCTACGACGCGGGCCAATACAATGAGCAGTTCTTC. This sequence encodes CAYDAGQYNEQFF. V and J are TRBV2 and TRBJ2-1; possible D gene TRBD2, 5 bases. The CDR3 totals 13 residues. Per the germline V gene, CDR1 is SNHLY and CDR2 is FYNNEI. The germline V and J ends were trimmed by 11 bases and 4 bases, with 15 bases remaining between them.